The entry that follows covers one T cell receptor beta chain sequence. Its antigen is not known. Authors' data handling: Clinicopathological groups differed in CDR3, with these differences serving to build a distant-metastasis classifier for papillary thyroid cancer. Using MiXCR, TCRdb reanalyzed the PCR reads. The V and J calls were determined by TCRdb, not by the authors. Of about 14,000 clones in the sample, approximately 32% were seen once. From germline, CDR1 is LNHDA and CDR2 SQIVND (reference sequence). The CDR3 runs 13 residues. Trimming removed 5 bases from V and 0 bases from J, with 7 bases in between. The sample originates from a study of metastatic and nonmetastatic thyroid tumors. About the research overall: Samples came from malignant and benign thyroid patients, and repertoires were compared across blood and tumor or nodule tissue.

Overall study results and limits: In blood and tumor, TCR beta diversity was reportedly significantly higher in malignant thyroid tumors than in benign nodules.

Prior to thyroid surgery, none of the patients had received any treatment. The sample comprised tumor tissue. The origin of this receptor is a female donor with papillary thyroid cancer or a benign thyroid nodule (not recorded which). Some clones in this sample may be carry-over from other donors' samples. The chain carries TRBV19 and TRBJ1-1; maybe TRBD1 (5 bases). The CDR3 coding sequence is TGTGCCAGTAGTTCCAGGGTGAACACTGAAGCTTTCTTT. It translates to CASSSRVNTEAFF. The complete variable domain, with remaining parts taken from reference TRBV19 and TRBJ1-1, reads DGGITQSPKYLFRKEGQNVTLSCEQNLNHDAMYWYRQDPGQGLRLIYYSQIVNDFQKGDIAEGYSVSREKKESFPLTVTSAQKNPTAFYLCASSSRVNTEAFFGQGTRLTVV.